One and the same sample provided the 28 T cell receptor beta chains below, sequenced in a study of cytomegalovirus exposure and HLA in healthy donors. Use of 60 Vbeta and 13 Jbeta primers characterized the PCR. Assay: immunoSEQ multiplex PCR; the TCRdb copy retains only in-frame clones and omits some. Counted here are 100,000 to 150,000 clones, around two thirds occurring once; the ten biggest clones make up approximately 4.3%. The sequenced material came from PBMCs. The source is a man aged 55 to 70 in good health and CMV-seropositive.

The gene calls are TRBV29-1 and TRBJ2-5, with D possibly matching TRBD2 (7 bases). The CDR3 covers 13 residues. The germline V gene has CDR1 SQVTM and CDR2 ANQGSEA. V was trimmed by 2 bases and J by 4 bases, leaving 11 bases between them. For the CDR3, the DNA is TGCAGCGTTGAAATGGCGGGGGCAGAGACCCAGTACTTC. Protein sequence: CSVEMAGAETQYF.

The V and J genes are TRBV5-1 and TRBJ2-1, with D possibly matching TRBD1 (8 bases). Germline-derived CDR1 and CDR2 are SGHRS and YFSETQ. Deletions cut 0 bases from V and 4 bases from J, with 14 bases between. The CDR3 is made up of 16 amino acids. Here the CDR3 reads CASSLARGRGYNEQFF. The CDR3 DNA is TGCGCCAGCAGCTTGGCCAGGGGGCGGGGGTACAATGAGCAGTTCTTC.

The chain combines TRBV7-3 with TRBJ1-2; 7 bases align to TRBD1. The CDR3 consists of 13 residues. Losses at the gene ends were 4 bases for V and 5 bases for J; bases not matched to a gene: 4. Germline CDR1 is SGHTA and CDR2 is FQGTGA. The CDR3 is CASSSGQAYGYTF. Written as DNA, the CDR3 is TGTGCCAGCAGCTCCGGACAGGCATATGGCTACACCTTC. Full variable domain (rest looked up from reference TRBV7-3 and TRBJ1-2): GAGVSQTPSNKVTEKGKYVELRCDPISGHTALYWYRQSLGQGPEFLIYFQGTGAADDSGLPNDRFFAVRPEGSVSTLKIQRTERGDSAVYLCASSSGQAYGYTFGSGTRLTVV.

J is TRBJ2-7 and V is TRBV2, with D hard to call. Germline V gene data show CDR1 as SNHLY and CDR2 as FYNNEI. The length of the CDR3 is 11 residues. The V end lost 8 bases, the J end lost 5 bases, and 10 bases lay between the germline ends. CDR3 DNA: TGTGCCAGCTCGGAGTTCCACGAGCAGTACTTC. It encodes CASSEFHEQYF. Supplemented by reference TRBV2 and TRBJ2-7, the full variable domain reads EPEVTQTPSHQVTQMGQEVILRCVPISNHLYFYWYRQILGQKVEFLVSFYNNEISEKSEIFDDQFSVERPDGSNFTLKIRSTKLEDSAMYFCASSEFHEQYFGPGTRLTVT.

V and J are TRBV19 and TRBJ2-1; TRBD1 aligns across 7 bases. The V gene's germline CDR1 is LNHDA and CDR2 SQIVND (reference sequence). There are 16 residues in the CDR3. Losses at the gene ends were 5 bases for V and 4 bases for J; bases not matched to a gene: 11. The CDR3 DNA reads TGTGCCAGTAGTCGAATCTACCGGGACAGATACAATGAGCAGTTCTTC. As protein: CASSRIYRDRYNEQFF.

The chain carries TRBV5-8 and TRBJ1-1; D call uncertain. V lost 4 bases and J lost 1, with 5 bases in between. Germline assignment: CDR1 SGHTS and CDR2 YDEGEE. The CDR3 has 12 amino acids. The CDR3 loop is CASSVWNTEAFF. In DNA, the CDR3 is TGTGCCAGCAGCGTATGGAACACTGAAGCTTTCTTT.

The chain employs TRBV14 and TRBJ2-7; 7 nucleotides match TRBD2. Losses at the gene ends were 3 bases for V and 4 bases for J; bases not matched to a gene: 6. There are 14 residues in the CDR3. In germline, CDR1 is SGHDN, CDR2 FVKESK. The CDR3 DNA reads TGTGCCAGCAGCCAGTCCGGGGGGTTGTACGAGCAGTACTTC. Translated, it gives CASSQSGGLYEQYF. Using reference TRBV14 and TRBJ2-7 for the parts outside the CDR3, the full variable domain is EAGVTQFPSHSVIEKGQTVTLRCDPISGHDNLYWYRRVMGKEIKFLLHFVKESKQDESGMPNNRFLAERTGGTYSTLKVQPAELEDSGVYFCASSQSGGLYEQYFGPGTRLTVT.

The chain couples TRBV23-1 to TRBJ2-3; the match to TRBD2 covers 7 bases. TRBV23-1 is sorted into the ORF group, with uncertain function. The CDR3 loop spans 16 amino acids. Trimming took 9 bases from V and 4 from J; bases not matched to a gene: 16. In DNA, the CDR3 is TGCGCCAGGTGGGGGGAGGGGCTTTTCCGGGCAGATACGCAGTATTTT. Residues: CARWGEGLFRADTQYF.

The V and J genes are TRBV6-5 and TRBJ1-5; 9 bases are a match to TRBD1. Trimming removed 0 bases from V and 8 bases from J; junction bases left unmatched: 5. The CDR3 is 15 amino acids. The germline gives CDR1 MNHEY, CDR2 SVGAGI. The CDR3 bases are TGTGCCAGCAGTTACTCGGGACAGGGAAGCGAGCCCCAGCATTTT. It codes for CASSYSGQGSEPQHF.

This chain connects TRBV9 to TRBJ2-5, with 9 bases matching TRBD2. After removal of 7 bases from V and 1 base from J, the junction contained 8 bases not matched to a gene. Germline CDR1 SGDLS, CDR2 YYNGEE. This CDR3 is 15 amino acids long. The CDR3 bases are TGTGCCAGCTCTCTGCTAGCGGGGACCCAAGAGACCCAGTACTTC. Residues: CASSLLAGTQETQYF.

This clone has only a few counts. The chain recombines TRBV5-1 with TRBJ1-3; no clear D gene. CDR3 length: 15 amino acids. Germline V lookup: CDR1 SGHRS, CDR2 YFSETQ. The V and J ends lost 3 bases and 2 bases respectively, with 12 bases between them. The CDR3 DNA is TGCGCCAGCAGCTCGGAGCGGAGTCCTGGAAACACCATATATTTT. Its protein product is CASSSERSPGNTIYF.

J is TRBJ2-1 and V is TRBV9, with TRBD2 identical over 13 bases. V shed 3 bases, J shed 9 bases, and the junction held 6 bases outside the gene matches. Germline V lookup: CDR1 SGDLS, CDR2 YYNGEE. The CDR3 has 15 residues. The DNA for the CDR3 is TGTGCCAGCAGCGCTGGGACTAGCGGGGAGTTTGAGCAGTTCTTC. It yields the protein CASSAGTSGEFEQFF. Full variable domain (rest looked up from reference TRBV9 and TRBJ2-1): DSGVTQTPKHLITATGQRVTLRCSPRSGDLSVYWYQQSLDQGLQFLIQYYNGEERAKGNILERFSAQQFPDLHSELNLSSLELGDSALYFCASSAGTSGEFEQFFGPGTRLTVL.

The CDR3, as DNA: TGCGCCAGCAGCAACGATGGGGCATCGGAGGAGACCCAGTACTTC. It encodes CASSNDGASEETQYF. This chain connects TRBV5-1 to TRBJ2-5; perhaps TRBD1 as D (5 bases). Trimming removed 4 bases at V and 5 bases at J, with 18 bases between. Germline CDR1 reads SGHRS; CDR2 reads YFSETQ. This CDR3 has 15 residues.

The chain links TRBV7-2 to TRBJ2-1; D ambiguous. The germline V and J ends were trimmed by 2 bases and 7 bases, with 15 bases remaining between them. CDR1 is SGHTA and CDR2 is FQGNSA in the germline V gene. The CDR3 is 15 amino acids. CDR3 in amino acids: CASSLRSTLWNEQFF. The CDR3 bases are TGTGCCAGCAGCTTACGGTCCACTCTATGGAATGAGCAGTTCTTC.

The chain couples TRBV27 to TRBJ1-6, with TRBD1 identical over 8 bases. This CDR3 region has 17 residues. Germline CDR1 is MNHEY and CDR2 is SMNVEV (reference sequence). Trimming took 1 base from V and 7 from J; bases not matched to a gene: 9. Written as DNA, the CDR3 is TGTGCCAGCAGTTTATTTTCCCAGGGGGCCTTAAATTCACCCCTCCACTTT. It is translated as CASSLFSQGALNSPLHF.

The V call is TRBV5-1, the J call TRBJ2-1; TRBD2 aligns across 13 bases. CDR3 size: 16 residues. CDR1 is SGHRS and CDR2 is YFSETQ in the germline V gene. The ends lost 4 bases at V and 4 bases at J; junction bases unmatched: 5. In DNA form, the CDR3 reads TGCGCCAGCAGCAGCGGGACTAGCGGGGCTTACAATGAGCAGTTCTTC. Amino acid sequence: CASSSGTSGAYNEQFF.

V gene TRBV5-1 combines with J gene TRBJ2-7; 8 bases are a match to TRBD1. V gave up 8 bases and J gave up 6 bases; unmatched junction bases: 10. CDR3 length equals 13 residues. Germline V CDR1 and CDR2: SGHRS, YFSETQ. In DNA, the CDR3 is TGCGCCAGTGCGGACAGGGACGATGGCGAGCAGTACTTC. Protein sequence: CASADRDDGEQYF.

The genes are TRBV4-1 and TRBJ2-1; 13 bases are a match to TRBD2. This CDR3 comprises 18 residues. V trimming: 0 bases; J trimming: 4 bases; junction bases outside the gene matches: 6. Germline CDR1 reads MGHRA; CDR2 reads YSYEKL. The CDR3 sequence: CASSQELGLAGDYNEQFF. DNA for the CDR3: TGCGCCAGCAGCCAAGAGCTCGGACTAGCGGGGGATTACAATGAGCAGTTCTTC.

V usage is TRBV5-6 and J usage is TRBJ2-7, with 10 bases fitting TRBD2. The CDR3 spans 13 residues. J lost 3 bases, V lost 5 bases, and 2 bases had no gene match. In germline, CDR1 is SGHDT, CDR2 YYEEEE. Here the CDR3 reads CASRASGGYEQYF. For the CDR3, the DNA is TGTGCCAGCAGGGCTAGCGGGGGCTACGAGCAGTACTTC.

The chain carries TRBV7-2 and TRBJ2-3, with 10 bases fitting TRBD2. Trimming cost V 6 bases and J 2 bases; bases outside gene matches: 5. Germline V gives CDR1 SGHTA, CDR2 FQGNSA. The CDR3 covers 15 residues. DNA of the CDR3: TGTGCCAGCAGTAACGGACTAGCGGTCACAGATACGCAGTATTTT. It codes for CASSNGLAVTDTQYF.

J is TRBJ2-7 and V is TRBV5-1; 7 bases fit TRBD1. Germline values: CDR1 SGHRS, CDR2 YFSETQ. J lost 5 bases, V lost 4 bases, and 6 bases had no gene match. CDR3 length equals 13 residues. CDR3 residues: CASSKGAEDEQYF. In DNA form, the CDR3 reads TGCGCCAGCAGCAAGGGGGCAGAGGACGAGCAGTACTTC.

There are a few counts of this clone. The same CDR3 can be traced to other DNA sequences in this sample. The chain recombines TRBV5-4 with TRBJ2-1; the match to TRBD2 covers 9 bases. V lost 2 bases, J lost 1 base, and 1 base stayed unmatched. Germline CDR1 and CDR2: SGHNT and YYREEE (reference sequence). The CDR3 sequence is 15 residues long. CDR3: CASSFSGGSYNEQFF. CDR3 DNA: TGTGCCAGCAGCTTTAGCGGGGGATCCTACAATGAGCAGTTCTTC.

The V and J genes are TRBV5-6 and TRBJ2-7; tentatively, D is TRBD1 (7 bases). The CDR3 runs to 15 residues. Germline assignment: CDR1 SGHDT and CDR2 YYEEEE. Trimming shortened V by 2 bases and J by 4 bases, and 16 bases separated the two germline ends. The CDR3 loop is CASSFRGGGIYEQYF. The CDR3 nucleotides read TGTGCCAGCAGCTTTAGAGGGGGCGGGATATACGAGCAGTACTTC.

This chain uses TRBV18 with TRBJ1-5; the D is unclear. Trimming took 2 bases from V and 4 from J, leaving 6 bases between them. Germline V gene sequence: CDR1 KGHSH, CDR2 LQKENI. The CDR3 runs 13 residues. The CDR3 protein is CASSPTENQPQHF. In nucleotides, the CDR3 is TGTGCCAGCTCACCAACAGAGAATCAGCCCCAGCATTTT. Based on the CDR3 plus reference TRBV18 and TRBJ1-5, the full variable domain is NAGVMQNPRHLVRRRGQEARLRCSPMKGHSHVYWYRQLPEEGLKFMVYLQKENIIDESGMPKERFSAEFPKEGPSILRIQQVVRGDSAAYFCASSPTENQPQHFGDGTRLSIL.

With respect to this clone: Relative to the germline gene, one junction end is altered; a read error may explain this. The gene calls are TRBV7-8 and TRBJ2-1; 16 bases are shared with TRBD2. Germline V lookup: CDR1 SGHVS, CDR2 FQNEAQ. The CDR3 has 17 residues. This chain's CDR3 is CASTLGTSGGAGNEQFF. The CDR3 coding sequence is TGTGCCAGCACCTTAGGGACTAGCGGGGGGGCGGGGAATGAGCAGTTCTTC.

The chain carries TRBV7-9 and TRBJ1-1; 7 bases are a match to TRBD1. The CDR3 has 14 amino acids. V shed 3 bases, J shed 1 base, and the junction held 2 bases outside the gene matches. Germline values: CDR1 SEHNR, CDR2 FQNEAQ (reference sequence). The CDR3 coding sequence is TGTGCCAGCAGCTTGGACAGGTGGAACACTGAAGCTTTCTTT. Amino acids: CASSLDRWNTEAFF.

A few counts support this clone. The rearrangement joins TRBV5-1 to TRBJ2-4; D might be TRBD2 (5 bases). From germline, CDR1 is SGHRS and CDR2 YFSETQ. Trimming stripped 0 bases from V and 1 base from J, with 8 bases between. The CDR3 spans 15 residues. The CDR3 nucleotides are TGCGCCAGCAGCTTGGAGATAGCGGCCAAAAACATTCAGTACTTC. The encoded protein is CASSLEIAAKNIQYF. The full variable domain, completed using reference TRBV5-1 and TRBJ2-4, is KAGVTQTPRYLIKTRGQQVTLSCSPISGHRSVSWYQQTPGQGLQFLFEYFSETQRNKGNFPGRFSGRQFSNSRSEMNVSTLELGDSALYLCASSLEIAAKNIQYFGAGTRLSVL.

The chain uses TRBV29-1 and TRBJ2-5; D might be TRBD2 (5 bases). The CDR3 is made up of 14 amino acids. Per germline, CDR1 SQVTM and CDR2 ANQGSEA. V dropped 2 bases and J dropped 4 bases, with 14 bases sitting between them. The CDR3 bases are TGCAGCGTTGAAAACGAGGGTCGGGGAGAGACCCAGTACTTC. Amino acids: CSVENEGRGETQYF.